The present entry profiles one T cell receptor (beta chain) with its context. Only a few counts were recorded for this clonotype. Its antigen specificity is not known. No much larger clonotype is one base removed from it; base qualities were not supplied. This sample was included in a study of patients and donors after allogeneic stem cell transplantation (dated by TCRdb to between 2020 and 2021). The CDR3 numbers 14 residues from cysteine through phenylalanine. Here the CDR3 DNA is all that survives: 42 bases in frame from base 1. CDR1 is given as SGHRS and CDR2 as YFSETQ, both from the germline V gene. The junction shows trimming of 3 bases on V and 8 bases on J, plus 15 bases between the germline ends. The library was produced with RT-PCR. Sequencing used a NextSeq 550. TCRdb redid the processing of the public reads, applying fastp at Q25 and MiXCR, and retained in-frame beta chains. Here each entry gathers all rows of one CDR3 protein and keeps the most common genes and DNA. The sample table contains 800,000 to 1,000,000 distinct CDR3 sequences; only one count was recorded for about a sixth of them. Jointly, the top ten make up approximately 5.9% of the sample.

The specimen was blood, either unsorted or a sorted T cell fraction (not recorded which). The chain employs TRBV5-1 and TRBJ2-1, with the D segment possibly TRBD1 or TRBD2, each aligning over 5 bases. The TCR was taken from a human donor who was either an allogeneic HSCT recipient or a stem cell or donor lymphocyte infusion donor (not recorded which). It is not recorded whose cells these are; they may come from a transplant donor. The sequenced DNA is TGCGCCAGCAGCTGGCTGGGGGTACAAGATGAGCAGTTCTTC. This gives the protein CASSWLGVQDEQFF.